This T cell receptor (beta chain) originates from a study of cytomegalovirus exposure and HLA in healthy donors. PCR primers comprised 60 Vbeta and 13 Jbeta primers. Data came from immunoSEQ multiplex PCR; TCRdb stores just in-frame clones and leaves some out. Of some 190,000 clones in the sample, around four fifths were seen once. The specimen was PBMCs. This TCR was recovered from a woman in her twenties or thirties in good health and CMV-seronegative.

The CDR3 region is CASSVSTGWSGANVLTF. In DNA, the CDR3 is TGTGCCAGCAGCGTTTCGACAGGGTGGTCTGGGGCCAACGTCCTGACTTTC. J is TRBJ2-6 and V is TRBV9; 7 nucleotides align to TRBD1. This CDR3 contains 17 residues. Germline assignment: CDR1 SGDLS and CDR2 YYNGEE. Trimming took 2 bases from V and 1 from J; bases not matched to a gene: 6.